This T cell receptor (beta chain) was profiled in a study of cytomegalovirus exposure and HLA in healthy donors listed by TCRdb under 2017. Turning to the overall study: An earlier analysis of 587 of the donors reported under 300 Gb of sequence data and 117 million unique TCR beta sequences obtained from approximately 180 million T cells. Rather than using new phenotypic data, the later analysis identified candidate immune exposures from TCR beta sequences and from how often those sequences occurred across donors. Along with the 666-subject first cohort, a separate validation cohort of 120 different subjects was used. The aim of the study was to test whether cataloging public T cell receptors could identify signatures of past pathogen exposure. HLA typing included class I and class II loci at four-digit resolution. Among 398 genotyped donors of the cohort, an average of 235,054 unique TCR beta nucleotide sequences were sequenced per donor, 15% to 20% of them non-productive. To study patterns of TCR occurrence, a later analysis re-analyzed previously published TCR beta repertoires from just over 650 donors and added high-resolution HLA genotyping. Donor age, sex, ethnicity and CMV serostatus were compiled together with the repertoire data. The study used immunosequencing to profile the T cell repertoires of approximately 650 subjects and linked those repertoires to cytomegalovirus serostatus. An early release covering about 600 HLA-typed donors comprised about 310 gigabases of sequencing data and 65 million to 100 million unique TCR sequences. To predict cytomegalovirus infection status, the study brought together high-throughput TCR immunosequencing, statistical association of individual TCRs with disease status, and machine learning. Roughly 5 DR-DQ haplotypes were handled as single units for association and clustering, since linkage in the cohort was strong. The number of typed donors differed by locus: about 620-640 for A, B, C, DRB1 and DQB1; some 500 for DQA1; roughly 600 for DPA1; and roughly 470 for DPB1. An earlier analysis of roughly 600 of the donors used high-throughput TCR beta sequencing to judge whether each TCR beta V gene segment behaved as functional or pseudogenic. Genome-wide SNP genotypes for about 65% of the 666 donors were used in a later genetic analysis, which treated that subset as a discovery cohort. Every repertoire in the discovery cohort had been generated on one and the same sequencing platform. Of the roughly 400 genotyped donors, 70% to 90% were placed in the genetic ancestry cluster associated with self-reported Caucasian donors.

The cohort was made up of 650 to 700 healthy bone marrow donors. Cohort members were all nominally healthy when sampled, although unrecorded immune exposures were likely present. The donor tested CMV seronegative and was one of the 352 seronegative cohort members. Every donor gave a peripheral blood sample, and the peripheral blood mononuclear cells from that sample were used for TCR beta sequencing. Genomic DNA extraction from the blood cell samples was performed with the Qiagen DNeasy Blood Extraction Kit. Broader findings and caveats from the paper: In a later analysis, several top co-occurrence clusters were reported to appear linked to parvovirus B19, influenza, CMV and Epstein-Barr virus. A further reported finding was that TCR beta sequences accurately predicted the HLA-A and HLA-B alleles for most subjects in the first cohort. Because counts were too low, under 20 rarely observed V segments, including chromosome 9 orphons, were left out of the earlier analysis of over 550 of the donors. When HLA alleles, especially DR and DQ, strongly co-occurred, TCR associations were difficult to assign to individual alleles. In an earlier analysis of some 550 of the donors, most TCR beta V segments were observed in productive rearrangements about 90% or about 30% of the time, broadly matching IMGT annotations. An association between a missense DCLRE1C variant and V-gene and J-gene trimming of TCR beta chains was found in a later genetic analysis and replicated in an independent cohort. A cluster of highly shared sequence variants was judged likely to represent a technical artifact of the sequencing pipeline. A later analysis found that TCR association rates varied across HLA loci, with DRB1 alleles showing the most associated TCRs and HLA-C alleles the fewest. Specific HLA alleles were associated with 16,951 TCR beta sequences at a false discovery rate of 0.05 in a later analysis. The classifier was reported to diagnose cytomegalovirus status with high specificity and sensitivity in both the original and validation cohorts. Most CMV-associated TCR beta chains appeared to be HLA-restricted in a later analysis, and the HLA associations seemed to be driven largely by CMV exposure. The study gave a list of 150 to 200 TCR beta chains associated with cytomegalovirus. The cohort was sequenced for TCR beta chains only, and without alpha or paired-chain data the features that could be detected were limited. Some IMGT-functional V segments, including TRBV6-2 and TRBV6-3, could not be distinguished by the 87-base-pair reads and were therefore excluded. Three of the identified cytomegalovirus-associated TCR beta chains were confirmed in vitro to be specific for cytomegalovirus antigens. CMV serostatus was the only immune exposure information available for the cohort. Correlated functional status among segregating V segments might reflect linkage disequilibrium, but an unknown experimental factor could not be ruled out. In a later genetic analysis, fewer N-insertions in productive TCRs were reported among donors in an Asian-associated ancestry cluster than the approximately 630-donor mean. Most TCR sequences were observed very rarely across donors, whereas some public TCRs were present in many individuals. The authors suggested that the approach could potentially be generalized to other disease states and immunological phenotypes. Presence/absence analyses assumed roughly uniform sequencing depth across donors, an assumption that may not hold. HLA typing was unavailable for some donors at each locus, so association tests used only the typed subset. In a later analysis, HLA-associated TCR beta chains showed more clonal expansion and lower generation probabilities than non-associated chains that were equally common.

The library was generated by the immunoSEQ multiplex PCR assay. For the multiplex PCR, a mixture combining 60 forward primers for TCR Vbeta segments and 13 reverse primers for TCR Jbeta segments was used. The CDR3 region of rearranged TCR beta genes was amplified from genomic DNA by a multiplex PCR assay. The Illumina HiSeq System was used to sequence the amplified TCR beta libraries as 87-base-pair reads. As for the original processing: A later analysis counted approximately 76 million unique TCR beta chains across the approximately 700 repertoires, and some 11 million of these chains were shared by at least two donors. To remove PCR and sequencing errors, raw reads were error-corrected and collapsed into unique sequences using a nearest-neighbor algorithm that merged closely related sequences. To assign V, D and J gene segments, CDR3 sequences were aligned to IMGT reference sequences. For a sequence to be retained, a match of at least six nucleotides to both a V gene segment and a J gene segment was required. A rearrangement was called productive if the CDR3 had no stop codons and remained in frame with V and J, and every other rearrangement was called non-productive. Following IMGT convention, CDR3 was defined as the stretch from the second conserved V-encoded cysteine up to the conserved J-encoded phenylalanine. Sequences without an unambiguous match to a single V gene segment were excluded from the earlier analysis of about 640 of the donors. An earlier analysis of a few hundred of the donors called V segments functional above 56.7% productive rearrangements and segregating when the between-donor standard deviation exceeded 5%. To diagnose cytomegalovirus status from the catalog of TCR beta chain sequences, a statistical classification framework was built. V and J gene assignment, in a later analysis, came from comparing TCR nucleotide sequences with IMGT/GENE-DB human TR gene sequences. A later analysis assigned CDR3 sequences and most-parsimonious VDJ recombination scenarios with the TCRdist pipeline. A later analysis defined each TCR beta chain by its CDR3 amino acid sequence plus V-gene family, and excluded reads lacking a unique V-gene family. To address suspected cross-contamination and a sequencing artifact, a later analysis removed 550 to 750 highly shared, low-generation-probability nucleotide sequences. In a later analysis, a clonal expansion index was calculated for each public chain from normalized within-repertoire ranks of inferred template counts. In a later analysis, generation probabilities were computed using a VDJ recombination model fitted to out-of-frame rearrangements, and the results were checked against IGoR. Hypergeometric tests were used in a later analysis to score TCR-TCR, TCR-HLA and TCR-CMV co-occurrence, with a repertoire-size bias correction applied to the TCR pairs. In a later analysis, false discovery rates were estimated by permuting HLA or CMV assignments 20 times. In a later analysis, co-occurring TCRs were grouped using DBSCAN, with TCRdist sequence similarity added in when clustering inside HLA-allele-positive subsets. For co-occurrence clustering, repertoires with fewer than 30,000 or more than 120,000 public chains were excluded, along with five repertoires with anomalous nucleotide sharing. Sourced from immuneACCESS, this table was stored by TCRdb with only in-frame sequences that have V and J called. A share of the clones is absent; for the studies checked, an unresolved V gene accounts for under half, and the remainder has no known explanation. The V and J calls and clone size come from that table; D and trimming were worked out from the DNA. This sample has 150,000 to 180,000 clones in its table, and approximately 80% of those were observed once. The ten largest clones take up under 4.5% of the sample.

From its cysteine to its phenylalanine, the CDR3 spans 14 amino acids. Just CDR3 DNA is preserved here, 42 bases in frame from base 1. The germline V gene sets CDR1 to MNHNS and CDR2 to SASEGT. Trimming leaves V shorter by 4 bases and J shorter by 0 bases, with the junction holding 2 bases beyond the gene matches. Note on this clone: The target of this receptor is not known. No per-base quality is available; no much larger clone lies one base away.

This receptor chain uses TRBV6-1 and TRBJ2-7, and 8 junctional nucleotides match TRBD1. The sample was PBMCs. The sequence was obtained from a woman aged 40 to 50 in good health and CMV-seronegative. The CDR3 corresponds to CASSGQGFSYEQYF. The DNA sequence is as follows: TGTGCCAGCAGTGGACAGGGGTTCTCCTACGAGCAGTACTTC.